A single sample gave rise to the 31 T cell receptor beta chains below, sequenced in a study of T cell clones after liver transplantation. The repertoire was sequenced with immunoSEQ multiplex PCR; TCRdb's copy has only in-frame clones and lacks some. Here the sample spans around 97,000 clones, approximately 79% being singletons. Sequenced material: CD4+ T cells from blood, taken about 50 months after liver transplant. The receptors shown here come from a human patient who received a liver transplant. Some T cells may possibly be graft donor cells.

The gene calls are TRBV4-2 and TRBJ2-3; 8 nucleotides line up with TRBD2. Trimming cost V 0 bases and J 2 bases; bases outside gene matches: 7. The germline CDR1 and CDR2 sequences are LGHNA and YNFKEQ. CDR3 size: 17 residues. DNA of the CDR3: TGTGCCAGCAGCCAAGAAAAGAGCGGGAGTCCCACAGATACGCAGTATTTT. It encodes CASSQEKSGSPTDTQYF.

The chain carries TRBV4-1 and TRBJ1-1; 7 bases line up with TRBD1. The germline gives CDR1 MGHRA, CDR2 YSYEKL. The ends lost 4 bases at V and 7 bases at J; junction bases unmatched: 12. The CDR3 runs to 15 residues. Here the CDR3 reads CASSPVHTGTDEAFF. In DNA, the CDR3 is TGCGCCAGCAGCCCTGTCCATACGGGGACAGATGAAGCTTTCTTT.

A single count supports this clone. CDR3 DNA sequence: TGTGCCAGCCGAATGACAGGGGGCCAAGAGACCCAGTACTTC. It specifies CASRMTGGQETQYF. The V and J genes are TRBV5-4 and TRBJ2-5; TRBD1 aligns across 9 bases. Germline-derived CDR1 and CDR2 are SGHNT and YYREEE (reference sequence). There are 14 residues in the CDR3. V shed 7 bases and J 1 base; nucleotides not matched to a gene: 5. Combining the CDR3 with reference TRBV5-4 and TRBJ2-5 gives the whole variable domain ETGVTQSPTHLIKTRGQQVTLRCSSQSGHNTVSWYQQALGQGPQFIFQYYREEENGRGNFPPRFSGLQFPNYSSELNVNALELDDSALYLCASRMTGGQETQYFGPGTRLLVL.

V is TRBV25-1 and J is TRBJ1-4; 8 bases are shared with TRBD1. This CDR3 contains 14 residues. CDR1 MGHDK and CDR2 SYGVNS come from the germline V gene. V shed 5 bases and J 8 bases; nucleotides not matched to a gene: 7. In DNA form, the CDR3 reads TGTGCCAGCAGTCGACAGGGGAGCGGAGAAAAACTGTTTTTT. This encodes CASSRQGSGEKLFF. Combining the CDR3 with reference TRBV25-1 and TRBJ1-4 gives the whole variable domain EADIYQTPRYLVIGTGKKITLECSQTMGHDKMYWYQQDPGMELHLIHYSYGVNSTEKGDLSSESTVSRIRTEHFPLTLESARPSHTSQYLCASSRQGSGEKLFFGSGTQLSVL.

The rearrangement links TRBV19 to TRBJ2-3, with TRBD1 matching over 8 bases. Germline CDR1 and CDR2: LNHDA and SQIVND (reference sequence). CDR3 length equals 12 residues. V lost 6 bases and J lost 7; bases outside the gene matches: 3. As DNA, the CDR3 is TGTGCCAGTAGGCAGGGGGCTTATACGCAGTATTTT. Amino acid sequence: CASRQGAYTQYF.

The chain recombines TRBV7-3 with TRBJ1-1; D ambiguous. The CDR3 covers 13 residues. V lost 2 bases and J lost 0, with 4 bases in between. Per germline, CDR1 SGHTA and CDR2 FQGTGA. CDR3 coding DNA: TGTGCCAGCAGCTTATCCATGAACACTGAAGCTTTCTTT. It is translated as CASSLSMNTEAFF.

The chain couples TRBV28 to TRBJ1-2, with D tentatively TRBD1 (5 bases). The V gene's germline CDR1 is MDHEN and CDR2 SYDVKM. The CDR3 extends over 17 amino acids. Deletions cut 3 bases from V and 6 bases from J, with 23 bases between. CDR3 loop: CASSFAGTLLTADGYTF. The DNA for the CDR3 is TGTGCCAGCAGTTTTGCCGGGACGCTTCTCACCGCTGATGGCTACACCTTC.

The rearrangement uses TRBV18 and TRBJ1-4, with D hard to call. Germline V gene lookup returns CDR1 KGHSH and CDR2 LQKENI. The CDR3 length is 17 residues. The V and J ends lost 0 bases and 0 bases respectively, with 11 bases between them. CDR3 DNA sequence: TGTGCCAGCTCACCACCGCGGCAGGCATCAACTAATGAAAAACTGTTTTTT. This encodes CASSPPRQASTNEKLFF.

The rearrangement links TRBV27 to TRBJ2-5; 9 bases are shared with TRBD1. This CDR3 has 16 residues. The germline V gene encodes CDR1 MNHEY and CDR2 SMNVEV (reference sequence). The ends lost 3 bases at V and 0 bases at J; junction bases unmatched: 5. CDR3 nucleotides: TGTGCCAGCAGTTTCCTGGGACAGGGTAACCAAGAGACCCAGTACTTC. Protein sequence: CASSFLGQGNQETQYF.

The rearrangement uses TRBV27 and TRBJ2-6, with 11 positions matching TRBD1. The ends lost 7 bases at V and 2 bases at J; junction bases unmatched: 7. Germline V gene lookup returns CDR1 MNHEY and CDR2 SMNVEV (reference sequence). This CDR3 has 17 amino acids. The CDR3, as DNA: TGTGCCAGCACCAAAGGGGACAGGGGGGCTGGGGCCAACGTCCTGACTTTC. This translates into CASTKGDRGAGANVLTF.

This clone was counted between two and nine times. The chain links TRBV5-4 to TRBJ2-1; unclear D gene. V lost 1 base, J lost 6 bases, and 11 bases lay in between. The germline CDR1 and CDR2 sequences are SGHNT and YYREEE (reference sequence). CDR3 length equals 14 residues. The CDR3 DNA reads as TGTGCCAGCAGCTTGCAACAGAATCCCAATGAGCAGTTCTTC. This translates into CASSLQQNPNEQFF.

The chain employs TRBV19 and TRBJ1-3, with TRBD1 as a possible D gene (6 bases). Deletions cut 9 bases from V and 6 bases from J, with 18 bases between. The germline CDR1 and CDR2 sequences are LNHDA and SQIVND (reference sequence). CDR3 length: 14 residues. The CDR3 bases are TGTGCCAGCCACCTCACGGGGGGCATAAACACCATATATTTT. It yields the protein CASHLTGGINTIYF.

The rearrangement uses TRBV7-9 and TRBJ2-3; the match to TRBD1 covers 9 bases. Germline V gene data show CDR1 as SEHNR and CDR2 as FQNEAQ (reference sequence). V was pared by 5 bases and J by 4 bases, with 7 bases of the junction left unmatched. This CDR3 has 15 residues. The CDR3 loop reads CASSPRGQGSDTQYF. Written as DNA, the CDR3 is TGTGCCAGCAGCCCCCGAGGACAGGGGTCAGATACGCAGTATTTT.

The rearrangement uses TRBV5-1 and TRBJ1-6; a possible D gene is TRBD1 (6 bases). CDR3 size: 15 residues. V was shortened by 2 bases and J by 1 base, with 7 bases between the two germline ends. Per germline, CDR1 SGHRS and CDR2 YFSETQ. This chain's CDR3 is CASSFRGSYNSPLHF. CDR3 DNA: TGCGCCAGCAGCTTCAGGGGATCCTATAATTCACCCCTCCACTTT.

The CDR3 nucleotides read TGTGCCAGCTCCCCCGGGGAGGTCTATGGCTACACCTTC. Residues: CASSPGEVYGYTF. The chain couples TRBV18 to TRBJ1-2; D is unresolved. V was cut by 6 bases and J by 4 bases, with 12 bases left in between. CDR1 KGHSH and CDR2 LQKENI come from the germline V gene. This CDR3 is 13 amino acids long.

This clone was recorded a few times. CDR3 amino acids: CASSQFGVDQPQHF. CDR3 DNA sequence: TGCGCCAGCAGTCAATTCGGGGTGGATCAGCCCCAGCATTTT. The V call is TRBV23-1, the J call TRBJ1-5; D not certain. TRBV23-1 is flagged as an ORF with uncertain function. V was trimmed by 1 base and J by 5 bases, leaving 9 bases between them. The length of the CDR3 is 14 residues.

This chain connects TRBV28 to TRBJ1-5; D gene unclear. The ends were cut back, 6 bases at V and 0 bases at J, with 15 bases in the middle. The CDR3 has 16 amino acids. CDR1 and CDR2 from the germline V gene are MDHEN and SYDVKM. DNA of the CDR3: TGTGCCAGCAGGTGGGGTGTAGGGTATAGCAATCAGCCCCAGCATTTT. This codes for CASRWGVGYSNQPQHF.

The chain carries TRBV2 and TRBJ2-5; 9 bases align to TRBD2. After removal of 7 bases from V and 0 bases from J, the junction contained 6 bases not matched to a gene. The CDR3 extends over 15 amino acids. The germline CDR1 and CDR2 sequences are SNHLY and FYNNEI. The CDR3 is CASTASGTYQETQYF. In nucleotides, the CDR3 is TGTGCCAGCACTGCTAGCGGGACGTACCAAGAGACCCAGTACTTC.

This rearrangement joins TRBV6-1 to TRBJ1-1; D perhaps matches TRBD1 (5 bases). The length of the CDR3 is 14 residues. In germline, CDR1 is MNHNS, CDR2 SASEGT. V was trimmed by 2 bases and J by 1 base, leaving 8 bases between them. The CDR3 DNA follows: TGTGCCAGCAGTGAACAGGGCCAGAACACTGAAGCTTTCTTT. Protein: CASSEQGQNTEAFF.

This clone was counted a few times. The chain combines TRBV6-4 with TRBJ1-2, with unresolved D. Germline V gene lookup returns CDR1 MRHNA and CDR2 SNTAGT. V lost 4 bases and J 4 bases, leaving 13 bases between the germline ends. The CDR3 is 14 residues long. Here the CDR3 DNA reads TGTGCCAGCAGTGGAGGGTGGGTGTCCTATGGCTACACCTTC. Its translation: CASSGGWVSYGYTF.

The chain combines TRBV27 with TRBJ2-3, with 14 bases that match TRBD2. CDR3 length: 16 residues. Trimming at V came to 5 bases and at J to 7 bases, leaving 8 bases not matched to a gene. CDR1 MNHEY and CDR2 SMNVEV come from the germline V gene (reference sequence). The CDR3 DNA follows: TGTGCCAGCAGTCCCGGGACTAGCGGGAGAACACATACGCAGTATTTT. Amino acid sequence: CASSPGTSGRTHTQYF.

The CDR3 is CASSQSWTGSDTQYF. As DNA, the CDR3 is TGTGCCAGCAGTCAAAGTTGGACAGGATCAGATACGCAGTATTTT. The genes are TRBV7-3 and TRBJ2-3, with 7 nucleotides matching TRBD1. Losses at the gene ends were 6 bases for V and 4 bases for J; bases not matched to a gene: 10. Germline V CDR1 and CDR2: SGHTA, FQGTGA. The CDR3 extends over 15 amino acids.

The gene calls are TRBV30 and TRBJ2-1, with 9 bases lining up with TRBD2. From germline, CDR1 is GTSNPN and CDR2 SVGIG (reference sequence). The ends lost 4 bases at V and 4 bases at J; junction bases unmatched: 11. The length of the CDR3 is 16 residues. CDR3 in DNA: TGTGCCTGGACGGCCATAGCGGGAGAACTTTACAATGAGCAGTTCTTC. This sequence encodes CAWTAIAGELYNEQFF.

The chain uses TRBV27 and TRBJ1-3, with unresolved D. This CDR3 spans 14 amino acids. V gave up 6 bases and J gave up 0 bases, with 9 bases separating them. From germline, CDR1 is MNHEY and CDR2 SMNVEV (reference sequence). CDR3 amino acids: CASRADGSGNTIYF. In nucleotides, the CDR3 is TGTGCCAGCAGAGCGGACGGCTCTGGAAACACCATATATTTT.

CDR3 nucleotides: TGTGCCAGCAGCTATTGGGGGGCCCGGGAGAACATTCAGTACTTC. Translation: CASSYWGARENIQYF. The chain employs TRBV5-4 and TRBJ2-4, with D perhaps assigned TRBD1 or TRBD2 (6 bases each). The V gene lost 3 bases and the J gene lost 7 bases, with 17 bases spanning the gap. The CDR3 is made up of 15 amino acids. Germline values: CDR1 SGHNT, CDR2 YYREEE (reference sequence).

V and J are TRBV7-2 and TRBJ2-7; D perhaps matches TRBD1 (6 bases). This CDR3 is built from 16 residues. Looked up from germline, CDR1 is SGHTA and CDR2 is FQGNSA. V was pared by 1 base and J by 0 bases, with 13 bases between. The CDR3 is CASSLGGTLLSYEQYF. In nucleotides, the CDR3 is TGTGCCAGCAGCTTAGGTGGGACACTACTCTCCTACGAGCAGTACTTC.

The chain links TRBV27 to TRBJ2-6; tentative D call: TRBD1 (5 bases). Germline lookup yields CDR1 MNHEY and CDR2 SMNVEV (reference sequence). The CDR3 totals 18 residues. Between the trimmed V and J ends, which lost 0 bases and 0 bases, there was a span of 12 bases. DNA of the CDR3: TGTGCCAGCAGTTTATCCCCTATGACAGTCTCTGGGGCCAACGTCCTGACTTTC. As protein: CASSLSPMTVSGANVLTF.

V is TRBV5-4 and J is TRBJ1-6; 7 bases match TRBD1. The CDR3 totals 15 residues. Per germline, CDR1 SGHNT and CDR2 YYREEE (reference sequence). V was pared by 4 bases and J by 2 bases, with 3 bases of the junction left unmatched. DNA of the CDR3: TGTGCCAGCAGCGTGGGGACAGCCTATAATTCACCCCTCCACTTT. The encoded protein is CASSVGTAYNSPLHF.

The CDR3 coding sequence is TGTGCCAGCAGCTTGGACGGCTCCTATAATTCACCCCTCCACTTT. Its translation is CASSLDGSYNSPLHF. The chain is built from TRBV5-5 and TRBJ1-6; D is undetermined. V was cut by 0 bases and J by 0 bases, with 4 bases left in between. Per the germline V gene, CDR1 is SGHKS and CDR2 is YYEKEE (reference sequence). This CDR3 has 15 residues.

This clone came up a few times. The chain uses TRBV4-2 and TRBJ2-5; 14 bases align to TRBD2. The V and J ends lost 4 bases and 3 bases, in that order; junction bases with no gene match: 1. Looked up from germline, CDR1 is LGHNA and CDR2 is YNFKEQ. The CDR3 is 15 amino acids. For the CDR3, the DNA is TGTGCCAGCAGCCCGACTAGCGGGGGGGAAGAGACCCAGTACTTC. This translates into CASSPTSGGEETQYF.

The chain employs TRBV5-4 and TRBJ2-1; D unclear. The CDR3 is 15 residues long. The ends were cut back, 5 bases at V and 0 bases at J, with 12 bases in the middle. The germline V gene has CDR1 SGHNT and CDR2 YYREEE (reference sequence). The CDR3 here is CASSSNLGSYNEQFF. Here the CDR3 DNA reads TGTGCCAGCAGTTCTAACCTAGGCTCCTACAATGAGCAGTTCTTC.